This T cell receptor beta chain stems from a study of siplizumab effects on memory and regulatory T cells (dated by TCRdb to between 2017 and 2020). Looking at the study overall: The study looked at the effect of siplizumab, an anti-CD2 antibody, on alloreactive T-cell subsets in allogeneic mixed lymphocyte reactions made from human PBMCs. General findings and caveats noted by the study authors: About 75-96% of proliferating CD4+ or CD8+ clones could not be given a naive or memory phenotype. Unstimulated naive T cells appeared to be more diverse than memory T cells, and naive cells seemed to make a substantial contribution to the alloresponse. In reactions with siplizumab, an average of about 75% of mappable alloreactive CD4+ clones were Treg-derived, compared with around 30% in control reactions. The cumulative frequency of alloreactive sequences that could be traced back to unstimulated CD4+ memory T cells was significantly reduced by siplizumab. Because sequences below about 10^-5 frequency were poorly captured, only a minor fraction of alloreactive clones could be mapped to unstimulated subsets. Whether proliferating Tregs from siplizumab cultures were suppressive was not functionally confirmed.

Note on this clone: Its antigen remains unidentified. The input lacks base qualities; no much larger clone sits a single base away.

Library preparation was by the immunoSEQ multiplex PCR assay. The deep sequencing platform assayed about 90,000 TCR templates per sample. Genomic DNA extracted from sorted T cells was the material used for TCRbeta CDR3 sequencing. Per the source publication's procedure: Clonal analysis of TCRbeta CDR3 data was done in the R programming language. Alloreactive CD4+ and CD8+ clones were identified by comparing unstimulated samples to CFSE-low samples taken after the reaction. Regulatory or non-regulatory origin of alloreactive CD4+ clones was assigned by matching sequences to the sorted unstimulated Treg and non-Treg repertoires. The table comes from immuneACCESS by way of TCRdb, which keeps in-frame sequences with V and J called. Part of the clones is missing from these tables; in studies checked, under half for an unresolved V gene and the rest for unknown reasons. V and J calls and clone size are those listed in that table; D and trimming were worked out from the DNA. Across this sample there are some 100,000 clones, with 93% seen only once. Of the sample, 5.5% to 7.5% falls within the top ten clones.

Sorted unstimulated T cells and proliferating T cells recovered from mixed lymphocyte reactions underwent TCRbeta CDR3 sequencing. Fresh whole blood from approximately ten HLA-typed healthy donors was used to isolate PBMCs. Here V drops 6 bases and J drops 4 bases, and the junction holds 8 bases not matched to any gene. Spanning cysteine to phenylalanine, the CDR3 consists of 16 amino acids. CDR3 DNA is the only sequence kept; it has 48 bases, read in frame from the first base. The germline V gene gives CDR1 as SNHLY and CDR2 as FYNNEI. The TCR originated in a human donor in good health. Sequencing used CD8+ T cells sorted from blood. The sequence joins TRBV2 to TRBJ2-1, with 11 bases in between that match TRBD2. The nucleotides are TGTGCCAGCAGCGTAGCGGGAGGGCCGAGTTACAATGAGCAGTTCTTC. Its amino acids are CASSVAGGPSYNEQFF.